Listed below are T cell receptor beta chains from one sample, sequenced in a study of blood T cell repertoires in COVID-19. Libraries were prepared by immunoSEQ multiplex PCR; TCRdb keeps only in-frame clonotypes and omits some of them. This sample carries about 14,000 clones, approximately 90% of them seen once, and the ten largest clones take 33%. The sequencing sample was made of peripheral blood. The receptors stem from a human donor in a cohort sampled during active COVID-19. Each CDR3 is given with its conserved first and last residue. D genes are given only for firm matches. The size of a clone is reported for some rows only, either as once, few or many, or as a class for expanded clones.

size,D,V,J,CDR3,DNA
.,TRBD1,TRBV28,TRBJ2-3,CASSTGVGDTQYF,TGTGCCAGCAGTACAGGGGTGGGAGATACGCAGTATTTT
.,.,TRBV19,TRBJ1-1,CASSETRATEAFF,TGTGCCAGTAGTGAAACCAGGGCCACTGAAGCTTTCTTT
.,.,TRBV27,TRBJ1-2,CASSFGANYGYTF,TGTGCCAGCAGTTTCGGGGCTAACTATGGCTACACCTTC
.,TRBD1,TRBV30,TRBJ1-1,CAWEQGKGTEAFF,TGTGCCTGGGAACAGGGGAAAGGGACTGAAGCTTTCTTT
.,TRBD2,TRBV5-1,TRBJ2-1,CASSFNSGNEQFF,TGCGCCAGCAGCTTTAATAGCGGGAATGAGCAGTTCTTC
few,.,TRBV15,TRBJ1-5,CATSRDRLRQPQHF,TGTGCCACCAGCAGAGACAGGCTCAGGCAGCCCCAGCATTTT
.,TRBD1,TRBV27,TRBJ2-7,CASSLSVQGIRSYEQYF,TGTGCCAGCAGTTTATCGGTACAGGGGATAAGGTCCTACGAGCAGTACTTC
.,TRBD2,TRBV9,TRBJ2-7,CASSVNLAGVEEQYF,TGTGCCAGCAGCGTGAACCTAGCGGGGGTGGAGGAGCAGTACTTC
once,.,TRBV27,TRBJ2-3,CASSDFKAARTQYF,TGTGCCAGCAGTGACTTCAAAGCTGCGCGTACGCAGTATTTT
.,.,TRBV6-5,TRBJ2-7,CASSYRQAFYEQYF,TGTGCCAGCAGTTACCGACAGGCGTTCTACGAGCAGTACTTC
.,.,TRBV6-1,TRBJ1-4,CASSEHLQGATNEKLFF,TGTGCCAGCAGTGAACACCTACAGGGTGCAACTAATGAAAAACTGTTTTTT
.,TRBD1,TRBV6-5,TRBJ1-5,CASRGQGAGEPQHF,TGTGCCAGCAGAGGACAGGGGGCTGGGGAGCCCCAGCATTTT
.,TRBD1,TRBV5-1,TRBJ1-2,CASSRSGTGDGYTF,TGCGCCAGCAGCAGATCCGGGACAGGGGATGGCTACACCTTC